What follows are 5 T cell receptor beta chains derived from one specimen sequenced in a study of identical twins. TCRdb re-called the 5' RACE reads through MiXCR, storing one row per CDR3 protein. In the table there are some 590,000 distinct CDR3 sequences, 9.6% of which are singletons. The sample also formed part of further work on yellow fever vaccine responses in identical twins.

Sequenced input: PBMCs. The receptor set was obtained from a woman under 30 in good health.

This clonotype came up many times. The chain couples TRBV7-2 to TRBJ2-1, with TRBD2 matching 11 bases. V gave up 6 bases and J gave up 5 bases; unmatched junction bases: 6. Germline values: CDR1 SGHTA, CDR2 FQGNSA. CDR3 length equals 15 residues. The CDR3 sequence is CASSLTSGSNNEQFF. The CDR3 nucleotides are TGTGCCAGCAGTCTTACTAGCGGGAGCAACAATGAGCAGTTCTTC. The whole variable domain, remainder taken from reference TRBV7-2 and TRBJ2-1, is GAGVSQSPSNKVTEKGKDVELRCDPISGHTALYWYRQSLGQGLEFLIYFQGNSAPDKSGLPSDRFSAERTGGSVSTLTIQRTQQEDSAVYLCASSLTSGSNNEQFFGPGTRLTVL.

Many counts were recorded for this clonotype. This chain uses TRBV12-3 or TRBV12-4 with TRBJ2-3, with TRBD1 as a possible D gene (6 bases). V gave up 5 bases and J gave up 2 bases, with 14 bases separating them. The CDR3 consists of 15 residues. The CDR3 is CASSAGAPVTDTQYF. The DNA for the CDR3 is TGTGCCAGCAGTGCAGGGGCGCCCGTCACAGATACGCAGTATTTT.

In this sample, this clonotype turned up many times. J is TRBJ1-4 and V is TRBV29-1; maybe TRBD1 (5 bases). Germline V CDR1 and CDR2: SQVTM, ANQGSEA. The CDR3 runs 13 residues. The CDR3 is CTVLGATNEKLFF. The CDR3 DNA reads TGCACCGTCTTGGGGGCAACTAATGAAAAACTGTTTTTT.

The chain combines TRBV7-9 with TRBJ2-5, with D possibly TRBD1 on 5 matching bases. Germline assignment: CDR1 SEHNR and CDR2 FQNEAQ (reference sequence). Trimming removed 5 bases at V and 5 bases at J, with 18 bases between. The CDR3 is 15 residues long. The CDR3 nucleotides read TGTGCCAGCAGCGAGAAAAGGGGTTTTATCGAGACCCAGTACTTC. Protein: CASSEKRGFIETQYF.

This clonotype came up many times. CDR3 loop: CASSEQVHQPQHF. CDR3 nucleotides: TGTGCCAGCAGCGAACAGGTTCACCAGCCCCAGCATTTT. This sequence joins TRBV6-2 or TRBV6-3 and TRBJ1-5; a possible D gene is TRBD1 (5 bases). The CDR3 has 13 residues. The V and J ends lost 6 bases and 7 bases respectively, with 13 bases between them. The germline gives CDR1 MNHEY, CDR2 SVGEGT.